This TCR beta chain emerged from a study of blood T cell repertoires in COVID-19. The CDR3 loop spans 13 amino acids. Unmatched junction bases numbered 6, after V lost 7 bases and J lost 4 bases. Germline values: CDR1 LNHDA, CDR2 SQIVND (reference sequence). In the source study's methods: Amplification with reference gene primers provided the estimates of nucleated cell counts. Data came from immunoSEQ multiplex PCR; TCRdb stores just in-frame clones and leaves some out. That table supplies the V and J calls and clone size; D and trimming were determined from the DNA. The sample holds 400,000 or so clones, 88% seen once.

The TCR sequence derives from a woman between 40 and 50 years old with acute COVID-19. V is TRBV19 and J is TRBJ1-1; 7 bases fit TRBD1. The sequenced sample was PBMCs or T cells enriched from blood (not recorded which). The CDR3 nucleotides are TGTGCCAGTAAACAGGGGACGGTCACTGAAGCTTTCTTT. Its translation is CASKQGTVTEAFF.